The 24 T cell receptor beta chains given below trace back to one sample, sequenced in a study of technical replicates of blood from a handful of donors. This table comes from immunoSEQ multiplex PCR, and its TCRdb copy is limited to in-frame clones, with some not included. The sample lists approximately 82,000 clones; around 90% were seen once. Sequenced input: T cells isolated from PBMCs. The receptors were gathered from a human donor in good health.

The V and J genes are TRBV27 and TRBJ2-1; 11 bases are a match to TRBD2. The V gene's germline CDR1 is MNHEY and CDR2 SMNVEV (reference sequence). This CDR3 region has 15 residues. Unmatched junction bases numbered 2, after V lost 4 bases and J lost 3 bases. The CDR3 loop reads CASSSGTSGYNEQFF. The DNA for the CDR3 is TGTGCCAGCAGTTCTGGGACTAGCGGCTACAATGAGCAGTTCTTC.

J is TRBJ2-4 and V is TRBV19, with 7 nucleotides matching TRBD2. The CDR3 runs to 15 residues. Germline CDR1 reads LNHDA; CDR2 reads SQIVND (reference sequence). V lost 6 bases and J lost 8; bases outside the gene matches: 13. The CDR3 region has the DNA TGTGCCAGTAGCCAGGACGGCTTCGGGGGGTACATTCAGTACTTC. Amino acids: CASSQDGFGGYIQYF.

The chain couples TRBV4-1 to TRBJ2-5; D not certain. The CDR3 covers 14 residues. The V and J ends lost 5 bases and 2 bases respectively, with 12 bases between them. Germline CDR1 and CDR2: MGHRA and YSYEKL. CDR3 nucleotides: TGCGCCAGCAGCTCAAGCACTACACAAGAGACCCAGTACTTC. This gives the protein CASSSSTTQETQYF.

The genes are TRBV7-9 and TRBJ1-1; 7 bases match TRBD1. This CDR3 is built from 15 residues. The germline CDR1 and CDR2 sequences are SEHNR and FQNEAQ (reference sequence). The ends lost 2 bases at V and 4 bases at J; junction bases unmatched: 7. The CDR3, as DNA: TGTGCCAGCAGCTTAAGACAGGGAATGAGCACTGAAGCTTTCTTT. Translated: CASSLRQGMSTEAFF.

This sequence joins TRBV9 and TRBJ2-5; 8 positions match TRBD2. CDR1 and CDR2 (germline): SGDLS, YYNGEE. V dropped 8 bases and J dropped 2; count of bases not matched to a gene: 14. The CDR3 is 16 residues long. The CDR3 DNA is TGTGCCAGTTCCACCGGACTAGCTATGGGACAAGAGACCCAGTACTTC. Residues: CASSTGLAMGQETQYF. The entire variable domain, with the rest obtained from reference TRBV9 and TRBJ2-5, is as follows: DSGVTQTPKHLITATGQRVTLRCSPRSGDLSVYWYQQSLDQGLQFLIQYYNGEERAKGNILERFSAQQFPDLHSELNLSSLELGDSALYFCASSTGLAMGQETQYFGPGTRLLVL.

This clone was detected only a few times. V gene TRBV7-9 combines with J gene TRBJ2-7; TRBD2 aligns across 12 bases. CDR3 length equals 16 residues. Trimming cost V 4 bases and J 3 bases; bases outside gene matches: 7. Per the germline V gene, CDR1 is SEHNR and CDR2 is FQNEAQ (reference sequence). In DNA, the CDR3 is TGTGCCAGCAGCTGGTTGACTAGCGGGGGTTTCTACGAGCAGTACTTC. Amino acid sequence: CASSWLTSGGFYEQYF.

The gene calls are TRBV7-6 and TRBJ2-5; weak D call: TRBD1 (6 bases). The germline V and J ends were trimmed by 5 bases and 3 bases, with 25 bases remaining between them. CDR3 length: 18 amino acids. In germline, CDR1 is SGHVS, CDR2 FNYEAQ. The chain's CDR3 is CASSKRGMRGSVEETQYF. The CDR3 DNA sequence: TGTGCCAGCAGCAAAAGGGGGATGAGGGGGAGTGTAGAAGAGACCCAGTACTTC.

The rearrangement links TRBV11-2 to TRBJ1-1, with D unclear. CDR1 SGHAT and CDR2 FQNNGV come from the germline V gene. Trimming stripped 2 bases from V and 8 bases from J, with 18 bases between. The CDR3 consists of 15 residues. The CDR3 loop reads CASSLSPSPFEEAFF. CDR3 nucleotides: TGTGCCAGCAGCTTAAGTCCCTCTCCCTTCGAGGAAGCTTTCTTT.

The rearrangement joins TRBV21-1 to TRBJ2-7; the D call of TRBD2 is as the table states it, not checked on the DNA. TRBV21-1 is a documented pseudogene. This CDR3 contains 12 residues. CDR3: CASSKEIGEQYF. In DNA form, the CDR3 reads TGTGCCAGCAGCAAAGAAATCGGCGAGCAGTACTTC.

The V gene is TRBV5-1, the J gene TRBJ2-5, with TRBD2 matching 11 bases. Per the germline V gene, CDR1 is SGHRS and CDR2 is YFSETQ. V trimming: 0 bases; J trimming: 5 bases; junction bases outside the gene matches: 6. The CDR3 sequence is 16 residues long. Here the CDR3 reads CASSLALAGGQETQYF. Here the CDR3 DNA reads TGCGCCAGCAGCTTGGCGCTAGCGGGGGGCCAGGAGACCCAGTACTTC.

The chain uses TRBV5-1 and TRBJ2-3, with D possibly being TRBD1 (6 bases). Trimming left V 4 bases short and J 6 bases short, with 21 bases between. Germline V CDR1 and CDR2: SGHRS, YFSETQ. The length of the CDR3 is 16 residues. The CDR3 here is CASSPEVAPTGDTQYF. The DNA for the CDR3 is TGCGCCAGCAGCCCCGAGGTAGCACCCACAGGGGATACGCAGTATTTT.

This sequence joins TRBV9 and TRBJ2-1, with TRBD2 identical over 7 bases. The CDR3 extends over 17 amino acids. The trim removed 2 bases at V and 0 bases at J, leaving 8 bases unmatched. Germline assignment: CDR1 SGDLS and CDR2 YYNGEE. The CDR3 here is CASSVSGGGDSYNEQFF. The CDR3 DNA follows: TGTGCCAGCAGCGTTTCGGGAGGAGGAGACTCCTACAATGAGCAGTTCTTC.

The chain combines TRBV11-2 with TRBJ2-3; 8 bases match TRBD2. This CDR3 comprises 14 residues. V trimming: 5 bases; J trimming: 4 bases; junction bases outside the gene matches: 5. Germline CDR1 is SGHAT and CDR2 is FQNNGV. CDR3 in amino acids: CASSPSLAADTQYF. Written as DNA, the CDR3 is TGTGCCAGCAGCCCTTCACTAGCGGCAGATACGCAGTATTTT.

The CDR3 DNA sequence: TGCGCCAGCAGCCAAGATTGGGACAGGGGAAGGATATCTGGAAACACCATATATTTT. Translating it yields CASSQDWDRGRISGNTIYF. V and J are TRBV4-1 and TRBJ1-3; 10 positions agree with TRBD1. CDR1 is MGHRA, CDR2 YSYEKL, per germline. The CDR3 totals 19 residues. Losses at the gene ends were 0 bases for V and 1 base for J; bases not matched to a gene: 9.

This clone was seen just once. The chain carries TRBV4-2 and TRBJ2-2; D is unclear. The ends were cut back, 6 bases at V and 5 bases at J, with 7 bases in the middle. This CDR3 region has 12 residues. Germline V gives CDR1 LGHNA, CDR2 YNFKEQ. The CDR3, as DNA: TGTGCCAGCAGACATCTTACCGGGGAGCTGTTTTTT. As protein: CASRHLTGELFF.

The gene calls are TRBV11-2 and TRBJ2-7; D gene uncertain. The germline V gene encodes CDR1 SGHAT and CDR2 FQNNGV. With 1 base removed from V and 3 bases from J, the gap between germline ends came to 7 bases. The CDR3 extends over 13 amino acids. CDR3 sequence (DNA): TGTGCCAGCAGCTTAGGCAACAGCTACGAGCAGTACTTC. This sequence encodes CASSLGNSYEQYF.

The chain employs TRBV18 and TRBJ2-7; TRBD2 matches 7 bases. The V segment lost 1 base and the J segment 7 bases; nucleotides outside the gene matches: 13. This CDR3 spans 16 amino acids. Germline V lookup: CDR1 KGHSH, CDR2 LQKENI. The DNA for the CDR3 is TGTGCCAGCTCACCACTACAAAGCGGGACGGTGGGGGAGCAGTACTTC. It translates to CASSPLQSGTVGEQYF.

The chain carries TRBV11-3 and TRBJ1-6, with D tentatively TRBD1 (6 bases). Trimming pared 0 bases from V and 7 bases from J, leaving 19 bases between. CDR1 and CDR2 (germline): SGHNT, YENEEA. This CDR3 is 18 amino acids long. Here the CDR3 DNA reads TGTGCCAGCAGCTTAGAAGGGTATGGAGTGCAGGGGAATTCACCCCTCCACTTT. Translated, it gives CASSLEGYGVQGNSPLHF.

This clone was seen only a few times. The J gene is TRBJ1-1, the V gene TRBV6-1, with 7 nucleotides matching TRBD1. Unmatched junction bases numbered 5, after V lost 6 bases and J lost 1 base. This CDR3 region has 14 residues. CDR1 MNHNS and CDR2 SASEGT come from the germline V gene. Written as DNA, the CDR3 is TGTGCCAGCAGGATCGACAGGGCGAACACTGAAGCTTTCTTT. It yields the protein CASRIDRANTEAFF.

This chain uses TRBV6-4 with TRBJ2-3; 9 nucleotides line up with TRBD1. Germline CDR1 is MRHNA and CDR2 is SNTAGT. V trimming: 6 bases; J trimming: 4 bases; junction bases outside the gene matches: 11. The CDR3 extends over 16 amino acids. The CDR3 protein is CASRPGTGFFSDTQYF. The CDR3 region has the DNA TGTGCCAGCAGACCCGGGACAGGGTTTTTTTCAGATACGCAGTATTTT.

The gene calls are TRBV5-6 and TRBJ2-3; D is undetermined. V was pared by 3 bases and J by 5 bases, with 10 bases between. The V gene's germline CDR1 is SGHDT and CDR2 YYEEEE. The CDR3 extends over 13 amino acids. Here the CDR3 reads CASSSLYRDTQYF. DNA of the CDR3: TGTGCCAGCAGCTCCCTATACAGAGATACGCAGTATTTT. The full variable domain, with the rest looked up from reference TRBV5-6 and TRBJ2-3, is DAGVTQSPTHLIKTRGQQVTLRCSPKSGHDTVSWYQQALGQGPQFIFQYYEEEERQRGNFPDRFSGHQFPNYSSELNVNALLLGDSALYLCASSSLYRDTQYFGPGTRLTVL.

Of note for this clone: Other DNA sequences in this sample translate to the same CDR3. The chain couples TRBV19 to TRBJ1-2; TRBD1 aligns across 9 bases. CDR1 is LNHDA and CDR2 is SQIVND in the germline V gene (reference sequence). J lost 8 bases, V lost 5 bases, and 6 bases had no gene match. The CDR3 length is 13 residues. CDR3 nucleotide sequence: TGTGCCAGTAGTCGAGACAGGGGGGGCGGCTACACCTTC. It is translated as CASSRDRGGGYTF.

The chain recombines TRBV7-2 with TRBJ2-7, with 9 nucleotides matching TRBD2. The CDR3 runs to 12 residues. Germline-derived CDR1 and CDR2 are SGHTA and FQGNSA. The junction had 2 bases not matched to a gene; V was cut back by 3 bases and J by 8 bases. The CDR3 DNA is TGTGCCAGCAGCTTGCTAGCGGGAAAGCAGTACTTC. Protein: CASSLLAGKQYF.

The V and J genes are TRBV29-1 and TRBJ2-2; D might be TRBD2 (6 bases). CDR1 is SQVTM, CDR2 ANQGSEA, per germline. This CDR3 comprises 13 residues. The V and J ends lost 5 bases and 4 bases respectively, with 11 bases between them. CDR3 region: CSVSLTSTGELFF. CDR3 nucleotides: TGCAGCGTTTCCTTGACTAGCACCGGGGAGCTGTTTTTT.